This T cell receptor beta chain was identified in a study of blood T cell repertoires in COVID-19. Study information: PBMCs, B-cell-depleted T cells, or T cells were the source of the cDNA or gDNA that made up the material.

V lost 9 bases to trimming and J lost 2 bases, with 14 bases between them. The CDR3 runs 13 residues. Looked up from germline, CDR1 is SGHVS and CDR2 is FQNEAQ. This clone turned up a few times. In the authors' workflow: Reference gene primer amplification gave nucleated cell count estimates. The repertoire was sequenced with immunoSEQ multiplex PCR; TCRdb's copy has only in-frame clones and lacks some. Clonal size and the V and J genes are those of that table, whereas D and trimming came from the DNA. The data contain 50,000 or so clones, about 76% of them seen just once; the ten biggest clones take up around a fifth.

Sequenced: peripheral blood. The TCR originated in a human donor with active or convalescent COVID-19. The donor label of this sample is uncertain. This chain links TRBV7-8 with TRBJ2-7; D remains unclear. CDR3 loop: CASSKDNTYEQYF. Here the CDR3 DNA reads TGTGCCAGTTCCAAAGACAACACCTACGAGCAGTACTTC.